This TCR beta chain is from a study of blood T cell repertoires in COVID-19. The V and J ends lost 2 bases and 6 bases respectively, with 11 bases between them. CDR3 size: 13 residues. Germline values: CDR1 SGHTA, CDR2 FQGNSA. Profiled with immunoSEQ multiplex PCR; TCRdb holds only in-frame clones, not every one. This table has hundreds of thousands of clones, 89% appearing once. The chain employs TRBV7-2 and TRBJ2-7, with D perhaps matching TRBD1 (6 bases). The TCR originated in a young man with COVID-19, enrolled during active disease. The sample taken for sequencing was peripheral blood. CDR3 sequence: CASSLLGHTEQYF. The CDR3 nucleotides are TGTGCCAGCAGCTTACTGGGACACACCGAGCAGTACTTC.